One and the same sample provided the 7 T cell receptor beta chains below, sequenced in a study of T cells in Graves' hyperthyroidism and ophthalmopathy. RNA transcripts served as the template for amplifying TCR beta CDR3 regions. In the first-round RT-PCR of the TCR CDR3, the HTBI primer set was used. TCRdb recomputed calls from the multiplex PCR reads with MiXCR, one row per CDR3 protein. The table has about 760,000 distinct CDR3 sequences, 35% seen once. The sample consisted of blood. The receptors shown here come from a woman aged 40 to 50 with Graves' hyperthyroidism.

To note about this clonotype: A much larger clone differs from this one at a single base, so this may be a read error. This rearrangement joins TRBV20-1 to TRBJ2-2; D uncertain. This CDR3 has 13 amino acids. V was cut by 1 base and J by 1 base, with 4 bases left in between. Germline V gives CDR1 DFQATT, CDR2 SNEGSKA (reference sequence). The CDR3 reads CSARVGNTGELFF. The CDR3 nucleotides read TGCAGTGCTAGAGTAGGGAACACCGGGGAGCTGTTTTTT.

This clonotype has ten or more counts. V is TRBV7-9 and J is TRBJ2-7; D not resolved. The germline V gene encodes CDR1 SEHNR and CDR2 FQNEAQ (reference sequence). Trimming stripped 7 bases from V and 6 bases from J, with 16 bases between. CDR3 length: 13 amino acids. The CDR3 reads CASTFGQLTEQYF. In nucleotides, the CDR3 is TGTGCCAGCACCTTTGGGCAGCTAACCGAGCAGTACTTC.

In this sample, this clonotype turned up many times. V usage is TRBV14 and J usage is TRBJ1-4, with D perhaps matching TRBD1 (5 bases). V gave up 4 bases and J gave up 8 bases, with 14 bases separating them. The CDR3 totals 14 residues. The germline CDR1 and CDR2 sequences are SGHDN and FVKESK. The CDR3 reads CASSPGLVREKLFF. CDR3 sequence (DNA): TGTGCCAGCAGCCCAGGGTTGGTACGCGAAAAACTGTTTTTT.

A few counts support this clonotype. The chain employs TRBV19 and TRBJ1-5, with 8 bases aligning to TRBD1. J was trimmed by 2 bases and V by 0 bases; bases with no gene match: 0. This CDR3 is built from 15 residues. Germline loops: CDR1 LNHDA, CDR2 SQIVND (reference sequence). The CDR3 sequence: CASSIEGQGNQPQHF. DNA of the CDR3: TGTGCCAGTAGTATAGAGGGACAGGGCAATCAGCCCCAGCATTTT.

This clonotype was seen only a few times. This sequence joins TRBV2 and TRBJ2-5; perhaps D is TRBD1 or TRBD2 (5 bases each). Germline V gene data show CDR1 as SNHLY and CDR2 as FYNNEI. This CDR3 is 14 amino acids long. Trimming left V 6 bases short and J 2 bases short, with 13 bases between. CDR3 DNA: TGTGCCAGCAGCGGTGTGGGGGAGCAAGAGACCCAGTACTTC. It encodes CASSGVGEQETQYF. Combining the CDR3 with reference TRBV2 and TRBJ2-5 gives the whole variable domain EPEVTQTPSHQVTQMGQEVILRCVPISNHLYFYWYRQILGQKVEFLVSFYNNEISEKSEIFDDQFSVERPDGSNFTLKIRSTKLEDSAMYFCASSGVGEQETQYFGPGTRLLVL.

J is TRBJ1-5 and V is TRBV10-3, with TRBD1 as a possible D gene (5 bases). The CDR3 is 18 residues long. Germline values: CDR1 ENHRY, CDR2 SYGVKD. Trimming removed 10 bases at V and 1 base at J, with 26 bases between. CDR3 in amino acids: CASNGPGSATPSNQPQHF. CDR3 coding DNA: TGTGCCAGCAATGGTCCAGGGTCAGCCACTCCGAGCAATCAGCCCCAGCATTTT.

Regarding this clonotype: A junction end diverges from the germline sequence, so it may reflect a read error. The chain links TRBV14 to TRBJ1-3; D unresolved. The CDR3 length is 17 residues. CDR1 and CDR2 from the germline V gene are SGHDN and FVKESK. CDR3 region: CASSPRERAEIGSTIYF. The CDR3 DNA reads TGTGCCAGCTCACCACGAGAGAGGGCGGAGATTGGAAGCACCATATATTTT.